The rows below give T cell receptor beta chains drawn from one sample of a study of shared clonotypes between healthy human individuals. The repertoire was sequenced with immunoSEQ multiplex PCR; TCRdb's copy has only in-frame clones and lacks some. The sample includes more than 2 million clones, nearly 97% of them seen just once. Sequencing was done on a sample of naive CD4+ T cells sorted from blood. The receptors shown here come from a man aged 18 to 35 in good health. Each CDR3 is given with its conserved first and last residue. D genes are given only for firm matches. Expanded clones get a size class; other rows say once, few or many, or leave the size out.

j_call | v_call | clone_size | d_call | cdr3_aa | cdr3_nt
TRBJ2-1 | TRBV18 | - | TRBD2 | CASSPPGLEKTYEQFF | TGTGCCAGCTCACCCCCGGGACTAGAAAAAACTTATGAGCAGTTCTTC
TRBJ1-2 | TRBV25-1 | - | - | CASSDPTHNYGYTF | TGTGCCAGCAGTGACCCGACTCATAACTATGGCTACACCTTC
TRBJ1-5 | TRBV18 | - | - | CASSLNDGGRDQPQHF | TGTGCCAGCTCACTCAACGACGGGGGGCGGGATCAGCCCCAGCATTTT
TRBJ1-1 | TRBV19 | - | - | CASSTGRDNTEAFF | TGTGCCAGTAGTACTGGACGGGACAACACTGAAGCTTTCTTT
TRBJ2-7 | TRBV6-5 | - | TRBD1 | CASSRDRVDEQYF | TGTGCCAGCAGTCGGGACAGGGTAGACGAGCAGTACTTC
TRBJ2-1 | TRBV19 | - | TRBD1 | CASSKIRARTGFNEQFF | TGTGCCAGTAGTAAGATCAGGGCAAGGACAGGGTTTAATGAGCAGTTCTTC
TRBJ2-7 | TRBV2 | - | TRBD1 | CASRGQPGNEQYF | TGTGCCAGCAGGGGACAGCCCGGAAACGAGCAGTACTTC
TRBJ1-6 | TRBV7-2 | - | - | CASSPGGNSPLHF | TGTGCCAGCAGCCCCGGGGGGAATTCACCCCTCCACTTT
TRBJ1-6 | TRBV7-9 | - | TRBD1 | CASSLGRGNSPLHF | TGTGCCAGCAGCTTGGGCAGGGGGAATTCACCCCTCCACTTT
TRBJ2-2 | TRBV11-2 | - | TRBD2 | CASSSRTSGVTRGELFF | TGTGCCAGCAGCTCTCGGACTAGCGGGGTTACCCGCGGGGAGCTGTTTTTT
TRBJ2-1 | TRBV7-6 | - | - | CASSPTSPGHQTLYEQFF | TGTGCCAGCAGCCCTACTAGCCCCGGTCACCAAACCTTGTATGAGCAGTTCTTC
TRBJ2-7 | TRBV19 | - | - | CASTRTISSYEQYF | TGTGCCAGTACCCGGACAATAAGCTCCTACGAGCAGTACTTC
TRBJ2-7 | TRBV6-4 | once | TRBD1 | CASSEQGASEQYF | TGTGCCAGCAGTGAACAGGGGGCAAGCGAGCAGTACTTC
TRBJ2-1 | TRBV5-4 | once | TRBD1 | CASSLAGQGYNEQFF | TGTGCCAGCAGCTTGGCGGGACAGGGATACAATGAGCAGTTCTTC
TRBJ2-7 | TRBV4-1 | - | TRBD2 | CASSQDTGTSGGRTYEQYF | TGCGCCAGCAGCCAAGATACCGGGACTAGCGGGGGCCGAACCTACGAGCAGTACTTC
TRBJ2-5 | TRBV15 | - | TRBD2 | CATSRDASGGSTEQYF | TGTGCCACCAGCAGAGACGCTAGCGGGGGATCGACGGAGCAGTACTTC
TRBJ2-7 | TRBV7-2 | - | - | CASSLPGGQNSYEQYF | TGTGCCAGCAGCTTACCGGGGGGCCAAAACTCCTACGAGCAGTACTTC
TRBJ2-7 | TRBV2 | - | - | CASRRESYEQYF | TGTGCCAGCAGAAGAGAGAGTTACGAGCAGTACTTC
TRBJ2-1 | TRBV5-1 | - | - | CASSVDVRTHEQFF | TGCGCCAGCAGCGTGGACGTTAGGACCCATGAGCAGTTCTTC
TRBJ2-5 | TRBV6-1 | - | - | CASSTARETQYF | TGTGCCAGCAGTACGGCTCGAGAGACCCAGTACTTC
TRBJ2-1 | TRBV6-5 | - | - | CASSMTGITEQFF | TGTGCCAGCAGTATGACAGGCATCACTGAGCAGTTCTTC
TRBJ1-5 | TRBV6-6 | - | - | CASNGSNQPQHF | TGTGCCAGCAATGGGAGCAATCAGCCCCAGCATTTT
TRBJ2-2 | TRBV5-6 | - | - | CASSVPGQNTGELFF | TGTGCCAGCAGCGTACCGGGACAGAACACCGGGGAGCTGTTTTTT
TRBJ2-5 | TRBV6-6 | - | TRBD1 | CASSRGQVQETQYF | TGTGCCAGCAGTCGAGGACAGGTCCAAGAGACCCAGTACTTC
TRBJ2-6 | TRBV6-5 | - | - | CASSYDRLRANVLTF | TGTGCCAGCAGTTACGACCGTCTACGGGCCAACGTCCTGACTTTC
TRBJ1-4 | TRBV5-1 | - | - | CASSLDGTNEKLFF | TGCGCCAGCAGCTTGGATGGTACTAATGAAAAACTGTTTTTT
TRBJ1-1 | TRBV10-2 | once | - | CASSELAGKVTEAFF | TGCGCCAGCAGTGAGCTGGCAGGAAAGGTAACTGAAGCTTTCTTT
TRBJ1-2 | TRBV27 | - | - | CASSPLGGFGYGYTF | TGTGCCAGCAGTCCCCTCGGAGGGTTTGGCTATGGCTACACCTTC
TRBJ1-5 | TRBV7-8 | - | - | CASSFRPGQLSNQPQHF | TGTGCCAGCAGCTTCAGACCAGGACAGTTGAGCAATCAGCCCCAGCATTTT
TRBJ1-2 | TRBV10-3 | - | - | CATRSREAAGYTF | TGTGCAACCCGCTCCCGGGAGGCGGCTGGCTACACCTTC
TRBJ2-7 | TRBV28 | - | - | CGIRQESTYEQYF | TGTGGGATAAGACAGGAGTCTACCTACGAGCAGTACTTC
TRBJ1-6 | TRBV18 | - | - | CASSPGRVNSPLHF | TGTGCCAGCTCACCTGGCCGAGTTAATTCACCCCTCCACTTT
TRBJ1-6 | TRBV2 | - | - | CASTSQAASYNSPLHF | TGTGCCAGCACGAGCCAGGCCGCCTCCTATAATTCACCCCTCCACTTT
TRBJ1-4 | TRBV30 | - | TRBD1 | CAWSLQGADEKLFF | TGTGCCTGGAGCCTACAGGGGGCCGATGAAAAACTGTTTTTT
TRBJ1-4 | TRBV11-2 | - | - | CASSRRTGRVRQSHEKLFF | TGTGCCAGCAGCCGCAGGACGGGACGGGTCAGGCAGTCTCACGAAAAACTGTTTTTT
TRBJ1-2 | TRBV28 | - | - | CASSLRTGGYTF | TGTGCCAGCAGCCTGAGGACTGGCGGCTACACCTTC
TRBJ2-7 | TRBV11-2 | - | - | CASSREGDEQYF | TGTGCCAGCAGCCGCGAAGGGGACGAGCAGTACTTC
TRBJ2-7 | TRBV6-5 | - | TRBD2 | CASSRGLAGIYEQYF | TGTGCCAGCAGTCGCGGACTAGCGGGGATCTACGAGCAGTACTTC
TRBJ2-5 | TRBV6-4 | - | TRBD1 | CASSDRQGAIMAETQYF | TGTGCCAGCAGTGATCGACAGGGGGCAATAATGGCAGAGACCCAGTACTTC
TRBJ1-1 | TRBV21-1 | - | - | CASSNKRGLKQTEAFF | TGTGCCAGCAGCAACAAAAGGGGGTTGAAGCAGACTGAAGCTTTCTTT
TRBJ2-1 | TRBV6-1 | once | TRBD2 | CASMRGGQDEQFF | TGTGCCAGCATGCGGGGGGGCCAAGATGAGCAGTTCTTC
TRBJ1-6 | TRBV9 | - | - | CASSVRAGSYNSPLHF | TGTGCCAGCAGCGTACGAGCAGGCTCCTATAATTCACCCCTCCACTTT